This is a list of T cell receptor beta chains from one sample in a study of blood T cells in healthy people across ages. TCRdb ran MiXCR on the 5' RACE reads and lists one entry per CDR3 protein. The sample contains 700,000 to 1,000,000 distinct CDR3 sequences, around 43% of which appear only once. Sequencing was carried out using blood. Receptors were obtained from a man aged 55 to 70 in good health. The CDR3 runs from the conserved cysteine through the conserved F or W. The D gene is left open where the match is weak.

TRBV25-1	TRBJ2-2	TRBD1	CAVKGASNTGELFF
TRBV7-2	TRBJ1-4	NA	CASSTAGDRGNEKLFF
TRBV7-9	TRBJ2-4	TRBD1	CASSRQGNIQYF
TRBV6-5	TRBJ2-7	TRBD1	CASSNDRGPAYEQYF
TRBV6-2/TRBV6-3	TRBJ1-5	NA	CASSYSQGFQPQHF
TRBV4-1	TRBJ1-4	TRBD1	CASSQGQGANEKLFF
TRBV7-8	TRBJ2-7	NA	CASSLDRNSYEQYF
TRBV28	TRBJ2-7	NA	CAAEGPGADYEQYF
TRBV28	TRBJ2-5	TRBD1	CASSLSTGESRQETQYF
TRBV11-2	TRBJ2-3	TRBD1	CASSLTGTGVTDTQYF
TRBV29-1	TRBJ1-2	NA	CSVEDLDGGPYGYTF